This TCR beta chain is from a study of shared clonotypes between healthy human individuals. The CDR3 contains 16 residues. Trimming stripped 0 bases from V and 4 bases from J, with 14 bases between. Germline V gives CDR1 SGDLS, CDR2 YYNGEE. This clone was observed a few times. Per the study methods: Filtering differed because ImmunoSEQ produced junction-only sequences that carried no quality scores. Sequenced by immunoSEQ multiplex PCR; TCRdb stores in-frame clones only, minus some. That table is the source of V, J and clone size, and D and trimming were worked out from the DNA. Here the sample spans some 2.1 million clones, 85% to 95% being singletons.

Sequenced material: naive CD4+ T cells sorted from blood. The sample's subset: CD45RA+ positively selected. The chain is built from TRBV9 and TRBJ1-3; D is undetermined. This receptor was obtained from a man aged 18 to 29 in good health. The CDR3 here is CASSVEWVNPGNTIYF. CDR3 nucleotides: TGTGCCAGCAGCGTAGAGTGGGTCAATCCGGGAAACACCATATATTTT.